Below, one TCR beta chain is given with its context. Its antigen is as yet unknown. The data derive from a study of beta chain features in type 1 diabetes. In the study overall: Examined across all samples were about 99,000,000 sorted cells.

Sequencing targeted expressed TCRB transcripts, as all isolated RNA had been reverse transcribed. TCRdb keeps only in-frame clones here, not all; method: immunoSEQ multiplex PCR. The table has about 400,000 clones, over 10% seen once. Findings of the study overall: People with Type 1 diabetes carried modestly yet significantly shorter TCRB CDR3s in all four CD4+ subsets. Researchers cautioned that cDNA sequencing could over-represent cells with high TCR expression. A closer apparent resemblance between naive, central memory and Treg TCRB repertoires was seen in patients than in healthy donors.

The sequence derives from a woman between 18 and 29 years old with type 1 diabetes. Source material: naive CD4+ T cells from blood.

CDR3 residues: CASSLVLRREAYEQYF. CDR3 coding DNA: TGCGCCAGCAGCTTGGTTCTTCGGCGGGAGGCGTACGAGCAGTACTTC. This chain joins TRBV5-1 and TRBJ2-7, with 8 bases lining up with TRBD2. This CDR3 is 16 amino acids long. Trimming cost V 0 bases and J 4 bases; bases outside gene matches: 9. Germline values: CDR1 SGHRS, CDR2 YFSETQ.